A selection of T cell receptor beta chains follows, all from one sample in a study of PD-1 blockade in classical Hodgkin lymphoma. Some clones are missing from TCRdb's copy, which holds only in-frame ones; the method was immunoSEQ multiplex PCR. The sample has 22,000 or so clones, 77% seen once; the top ten hold approximately 44%. The material sequenced was peripheral blood mononuclear cells (PBMCs), taken before the second cycle of nivolumab. The receptors shown here come from a human donor with classical Hodgkin lymphoma. The CDR3 runs from the conserved cysteine through the conserved F or W. A D gene is named only where the DNA matches it firmly. Some rows mark clone size as missing; the rest say once, few, many or name a class of expanded clone.

J	size	V	length	D	DNA	CDR3
TRBJ2-7	once	TRBV6-5	11	.	TGTGCCAGCAGTGAAAACTACGAGCAGTACTTC	CASSENYEQYF
TRBJ2-7	once	TRBV9	15	TRBD1	TGTGCCAGCAGCGAGGGGGACAGGGGGTACTACGAGCAGTACTTC	CASSEGDRGYYEQYF
TRBJ1-2	.	TRBV6-5	13	.	TGTGCCTCGTCGAGGTCGGCGGACTATGGCTACACCTTC	CASSRSADYGYTF
TRBJ2-1	.	TRBV19	15	TRBD2	TGTGCCAGTAGTACCATAGCGGGGGGCGACAATGAGCAGTTCTTC	CASSTIAGGDNEQFF
TRBJ2-6	few	TRBV27	15	.	TGTGCCAGCGGCAGGGCGAGCTCTGGGGCCAACGTCCTGACTTTC	CASGRASSGANVLTF
TRBJ2-5	.	TRBV10-3	18	TRBD2	TGTGCCATCAGTGATTCCTCTCGGGCTAGCGGGGGGCAAGAGACCCAGTACTTC	CAISDSSRASGGQETQYF
TRBJ2-3	few	TRBV6-1	14	TRBD2	TGTGCCAGCAGTCAGGGAGGGAGCACAGATACGCAGTATTTT	CASSQGGSTDTQYF
TRBJ1-2	few	TRBV6-1	15	.	TGTGCCAGCACCTCGTCAGGGGTCAGGAACTATGGCTACACCTTC	CASTSSGVRNYGYTF
TRBJ1-2	.	TRBV2	15	.	TGTGCCAGCAGTGACAGACCAGGGTCAAACTATGGCTACACCTTC	CASSDRPGSNYGYTF
TRBJ1-5	.	TRBV19	15	.	TGTGCCAGTAGTATAGACCGGGGCCCAAATCAGCCCCAGCATTTT	CASSIDRGPNQPQHF
TRBJ2-6	.	TRBV19	16	.	TGTGCCAGTAGTGTACCAGGGATCTCCGGGGCCAACGTCCTGACTTTC	CASSVPGISGANVLTF
TRBJ2-3	.	TRBV11-2	12	.	TGTGCCAGCAGCTTAAACACAGATACGCAGTATTTT	CASSLNTDTQYF
TRBJ2-5	once	TRBV30	16	TRBD2	TGTGCCTGGAGCGCACCCAACCCCGGACTAGCGGGGACCCAGTACTTC	CAWSAPNPGLAGTQYF
TRBJ1-1	.	TRBV7-9	14	.	TGTGCCAGCAGCTTAATAGGGGGAGACACTGAAGCTTTCTTT	CASSLIGGDTEAFF
TRBJ1-4	.	TRBV30	14	TRBD1	TGTGCCTGGACCACCGGGACAGGGAATGAAAAACTGTTTTTT	CAWTTGTGNEKLFF
TRBJ2-7	.	TRBV27	15	.	TGTGCCAGCAGTTTTTATAGCGCGAGCTCCTACGAGCAGTACTTC	CASSFYSASSYEQYF
TRBJ2-3	.	TRBV5-1	16	TRBD2	TGCGCCAGCAGCTTATTAGCGGGGGGTTCCACAGATACGCAGTATTTT	CASSLLAGGSTDTQYF
TRBJ1-5	.	TRBV5-1	14	.	TGCGCCAGCGCCCCAGGGTATAGCAATCAGCCCCAGCATTTT	CASAPGYSNQPQHF
TRBJ2-7	.	TRBV6-1	11	.	TGTGCCAGCGGCACCCTCTACGAGCAGTACTTC	CASGTLYEQYF
TRBJ2-7	.	TRBV29-1	13	TRBD1	TGCAGCGTTTCAGGACAGGGACAGTACGAGCAGTACTTC	CSVSGQGQYEQYF
TRBJ2-5	.	TRBV5-1	15	.	TGCGCCAGCAGCGGGTCGGGACTCGCAAAAGAGACCCAGTACTTC	CASSGSGLAKETQYF
TRBJ2-3	.	TRBV14	15	.	TGTGCCAGCAGCCAAGTAACGGGGGGCACAGATACGCAGTATTTT	CASSQVTGGTDTQYF
TRBJ1-5	.	TRBV7-2	14	.	TGTGCCAGCAGCCCAAGGACGGGCATGGAGCCCCAGCATTTT	CASSPRTGMEPQHF